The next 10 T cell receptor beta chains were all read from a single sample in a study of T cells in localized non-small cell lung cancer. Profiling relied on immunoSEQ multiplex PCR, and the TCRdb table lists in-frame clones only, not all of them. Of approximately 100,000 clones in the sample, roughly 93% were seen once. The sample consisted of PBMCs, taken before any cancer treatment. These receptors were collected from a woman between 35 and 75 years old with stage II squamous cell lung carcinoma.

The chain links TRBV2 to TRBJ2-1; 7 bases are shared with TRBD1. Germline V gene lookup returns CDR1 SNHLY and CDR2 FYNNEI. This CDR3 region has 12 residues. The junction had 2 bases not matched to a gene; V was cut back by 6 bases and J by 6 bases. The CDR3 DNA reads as TGTGCCAGCAGAGGGGACAGCAATGAGCAGTTCTTC. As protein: CASRGDSNEQFF.

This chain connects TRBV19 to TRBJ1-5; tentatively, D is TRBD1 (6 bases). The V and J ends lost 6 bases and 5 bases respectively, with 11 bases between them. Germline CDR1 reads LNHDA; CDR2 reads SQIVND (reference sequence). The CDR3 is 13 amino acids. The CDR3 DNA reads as TGTGCCAGTAGGCAGGGGCCCGATCAGCCCCAGCATTTT. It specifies CASRQGPDQPQHF.

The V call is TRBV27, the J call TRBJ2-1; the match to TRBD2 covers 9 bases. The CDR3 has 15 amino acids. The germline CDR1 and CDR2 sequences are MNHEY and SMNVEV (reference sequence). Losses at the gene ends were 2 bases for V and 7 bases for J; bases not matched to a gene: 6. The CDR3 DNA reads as TGTGCCAGCAGTTTAAAAGAAGGACTAGCGAATGAGCAGTTCTTC. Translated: CASSLKEGLANEQFF.

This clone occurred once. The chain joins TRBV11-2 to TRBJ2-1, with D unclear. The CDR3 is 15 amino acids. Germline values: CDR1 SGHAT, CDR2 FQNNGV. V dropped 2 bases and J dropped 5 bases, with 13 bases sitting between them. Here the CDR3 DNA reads TGTGCCAGCAGCTTACACCCGGCTGGCGACAATGAGCAGTTCTTC. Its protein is CASSLHPAGDNEQFF.

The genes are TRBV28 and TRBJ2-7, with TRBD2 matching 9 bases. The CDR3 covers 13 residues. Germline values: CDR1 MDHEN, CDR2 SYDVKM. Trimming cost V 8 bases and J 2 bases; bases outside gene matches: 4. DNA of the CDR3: TGTGCCAGCGTGGGACTAGCTCCCTACGAGCAGTACTTC. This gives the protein CASVGLAPYEQYF.

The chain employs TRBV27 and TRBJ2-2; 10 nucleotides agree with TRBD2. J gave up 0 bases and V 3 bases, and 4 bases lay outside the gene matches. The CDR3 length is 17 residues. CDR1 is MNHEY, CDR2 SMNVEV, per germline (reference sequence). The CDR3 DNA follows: TGTGCCAGCAGTTTCTTAGGACTAGCGGCGAACACCGGGGAGCTGTTTTTT. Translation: CASSFLGLAANTGELFF.

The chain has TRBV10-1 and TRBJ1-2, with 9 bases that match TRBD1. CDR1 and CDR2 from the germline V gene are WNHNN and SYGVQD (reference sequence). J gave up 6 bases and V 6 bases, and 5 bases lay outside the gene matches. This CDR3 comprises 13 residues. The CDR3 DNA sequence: TGCGCCAGCAGCACCGGGACAGGGCATGGCTACACCTTC. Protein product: CASSTGTGHGYTF.

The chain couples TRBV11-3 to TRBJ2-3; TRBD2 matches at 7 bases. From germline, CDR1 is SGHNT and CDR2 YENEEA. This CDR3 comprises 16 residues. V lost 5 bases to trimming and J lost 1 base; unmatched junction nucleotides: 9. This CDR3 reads CASSPDSGEGTDTQYF. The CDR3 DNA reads TGTGCCAGCAGCCCAGACAGCGGGGAGGGCACAGATACGCAGTATTTT.

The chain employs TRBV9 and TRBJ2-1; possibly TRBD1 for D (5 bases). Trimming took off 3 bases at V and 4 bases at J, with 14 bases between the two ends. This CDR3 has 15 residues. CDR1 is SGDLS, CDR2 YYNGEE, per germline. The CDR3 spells CASSGSLRGYNEQFF. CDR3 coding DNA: TGTGCCAGCAGCGGTAGTTTAAGGGGTTACAATGAGCAGTTCTTC.

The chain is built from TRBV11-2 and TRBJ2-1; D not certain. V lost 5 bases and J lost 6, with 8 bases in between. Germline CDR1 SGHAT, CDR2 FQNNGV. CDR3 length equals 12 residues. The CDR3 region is CASSPGFNEQFF. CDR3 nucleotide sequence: TGTGCCAGCAGCCCCGGCTTCAATGAGCAGTTCTTC. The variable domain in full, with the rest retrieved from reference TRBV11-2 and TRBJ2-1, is EAGVAQSPRYKIIEKRQSVAFWCNPISGHATLYWYQQILGQGPKLLIQFQNNGVVDDSQLPKDRFSAERLKGVDSTLKIQPAKLEDSAVYLCASSPGFNEQFFGPGTRLTVL.